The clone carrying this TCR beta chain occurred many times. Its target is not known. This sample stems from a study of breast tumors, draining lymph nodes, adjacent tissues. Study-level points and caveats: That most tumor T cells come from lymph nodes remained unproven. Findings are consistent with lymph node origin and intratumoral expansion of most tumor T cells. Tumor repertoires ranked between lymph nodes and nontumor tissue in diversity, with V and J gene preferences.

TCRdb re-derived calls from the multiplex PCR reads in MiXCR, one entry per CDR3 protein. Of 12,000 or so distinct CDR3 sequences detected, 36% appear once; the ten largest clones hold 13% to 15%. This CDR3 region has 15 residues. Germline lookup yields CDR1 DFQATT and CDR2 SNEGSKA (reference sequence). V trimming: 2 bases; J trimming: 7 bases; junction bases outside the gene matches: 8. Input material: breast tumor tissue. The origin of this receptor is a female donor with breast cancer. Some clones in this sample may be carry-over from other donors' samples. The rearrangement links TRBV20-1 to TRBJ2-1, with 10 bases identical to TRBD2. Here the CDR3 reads CSARSPGLAWNEQFF. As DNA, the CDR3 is TGCAGTGCTAGATCGCCGGGACTAGCGTGGAATGAGCAGTTCTTC.